The clone carrying this TCR beta chain has more than one count but fewer than ten. Its target is not known. This entry belongs to a study of regulatory T cells in long-lasting Graves disease. The germline V gene encodes CDR1 MNHNS and CDR2 SASEGT. The junction had 3 bases not matched to a gene; V was cut back by 1 base and J by 2 bases. CDR3 length: 15 amino acids. Notes on the study in general: The number of shared public clonotypes was higher in persistent patients (about 2,700) than new patients (966).

Building the TCR beta libraries relied on iRepertoire HTBI primers, and CDR3 regions underwent Arm-PCR. TCRdb reprocessed the multiplex PCR reads via MiXCR and lists one record per CDR3 protein. Of about 400,000 distinct CDR3 sequences listed, about 20% are singletons. The time point is: persistent/refractory GD, antithyroid drugs over 5 years with positive TRAb. PBMC-extracted RNA yielded the TCR library. The chain uses TRBV6-1 and TRBJ2-7; the match to TRBD2 covers 9 bases. The receptor was isolated from a female donor with Graves disease. The sample here was peripheral blood mononuclear cells (PBMCs), taken when the disease was refractory, from a patient treated with antithyroid drugs. CDR3 DNA sequence: TGTGCCAGCAGTGAAGTAGTAGCGGGAGCCTACGAGCAGTACTTC. This sequence encodes CASSEVVAGAYEQYF.